The 30 T cell receptor beta chains reported below all come from one sample, sequenced in a study of T cells in Graves' hyperthyroidism and ophthalmopathy. RNA transcripts were the template for amplifying TCR beta CDR3 regions. First-round RT-PCR of the TCR CDR3 relied on the HTBI primer set. Each CDR3 protein gets one entry after TCRdb re-called the multiplex PCR reads with MiXCR. The sample records about 720,000 distinct CDR3 sequences, approximately 19% being singletons. What was sequenced was blood. These receptors were taken from a woman between 50 and 59 years old with Graves' hyperthyroidism that later progressed to Graves' ophthalmopathy.

The chain combines TRBV12-5 with TRBJ2-1; 8 nucleotides match TRBD2. The V segment lost 0 bases and the J segment 9 bases; nucleotides outside the gene matches: 4. CDR3 length equals 14 residues. CDR1 is LGHNT, CDR2 FRNRAP, per germline. CDR3 DNA: TGTGCTAGTGGTTTGGTAGGTCGGGGGGGTGAGCAGTTCTTC. It yields the protein CASGLVGRGGEQFF.

This clonotype was seen repeatedly, ten times or more. The chain has TRBV6-1 and TRBJ1-1, with unresolved D. The CDR3 is made up of 18 amino acids. V shed 0 bases and J shed 0 bases, with 17 bases lying between them. Germline values: CDR1 MNHNS, CDR2 SASEGT. CDR3 in DNA: TGTGCCAGCAGTGAAGCGAACTTAGGCAGTGATTTGAACACTGAAGCTTTCTTT. Its protein product is CASSEANLGSDLNTEAFF.

This chain joins TRBV18 and TRBJ1-1; D not resolved. The length of the CDR3 is 14 residues. Trimming removed 3 bases at V and 1 base at J, with 9 bases between. Germline V gene sequence: CDR1 KGHSH, CDR2 LQKENI. The CDR3: CASSPGPENTEAFF. The CDR3 coding sequence is TGTGCCAGCTCACCCGGGCCGGAGAACACTGAAGCTTTCTTT.

This clonotype was recorded at least ten times. The chain recombines TRBV3-1 with TRBJ1-2; no clear D gene. Looked up from germline, CDR1 is LGHDT and CDR2 is YNNKEL (reference sequence). Trimming cost V 1 base and J 0 bases, with 15 bases left between them. The CDR3 totals 17 residues. The CDR3 nucleotides are TGTGCCAGCAGCCAAGTATATCTGGGTATGGCTAACTATGGCTACACCTTC. Translation: CASSQVYLGMANYGYTF.

As concerns this clonotype: A much larger clone is a single base away; this may be a read error. The rearrangement joins TRBV7-9 to TRBJ1-5, with 9 bases aligning to TRBD1. CDR1 is SEHNR, CDR2 FQNEAQ, per germline (reference sequence). Trimming cost V 5 bases and J 6 bases; bases outside gene matches: 8. This CDR3 spans 15 amino acids. Here the CDR3 reads CASSESGTGPQPQHF. CDR3 nucleotide sequence: TGTGCCAGCAGCGAAAGCGGGACAGGGCCTCAGCCCCAGCATTTT.

This clonotype was counted at least ten times. The V call is TRBV20-1, the J call TRBJ2-7; D unresolved. Trimming left V 2 bases short and J 4 bases short, with 15 bases between. The CDR3 totals 14 residues. Germline loops: CDR1 DFQATT, CDR2 SNEGSKA (reference sequence). The DNA for the CDR3 is TGCAGTGCTAGACGCTCCTCTCGACGGTACGAGCAGTACTTC. This gives the protein CSARRSSRRYEQYF.

This clonotype was detected only a few times. The chain recombines TRBV29-1 with TRBJ1-3; 8 bases are a match to TRBD1. The germline gives CDR1 SQVTM, CDR2 ANQGSEA. This CDR3 contains 14 residues. V shed 2 bases, J shed 3 bases, and the junction held 3 bases outside the gene matches. CDR3 coding DNA: TGCAGCGTTGAACCACAGGGGGTTGGAAACACCATATATTTT. It encodes CSVEPQGVGNTIYF. Based on the CDR3 plus reference TRBV29-1 and TRBJ1-3, the full variable domain is SAVISQKPSRDICQRGTSLTIQCQVDSQVTMMFWYRQQPGQSLTLIATANQGSEATYESGFVIDKFPISRPNLTFSTLTVSNMSPEDSSIYLCSVEPQGVGNTIYFGEGSWLTVV.

At least ten counts were recorded for this clonotype. J is TRBJ1-1 and V is TRBV12-5, with D tentatively TRBD1 (6 bases). This CDR3 has 14 amino acids. V shed 5 bases and J shed 4 bases, with 14 bases lying between them. CDR1 is LGHNT and CDR2 is FRNRAP in the germline V gene. CDR3 in amino acids: CASGTQGLGTEAFF. The CDR3 DNA reads as TGTGCTAGTGGTACACAGGGTCTTGGCACTGAAGCTTTCTTT.

This clonotype appeared a few times. The chain couples TRBV9 to TRBJ2-3, with unresolved D. Trimming took 0 bases from V and 3 from J, leaving 8 bases between them. This CDR3 has 14 residues. Germline V gives CDR1 SGDLS, CDR2 YYNGEE. The CDR3 DNA follows: TGTGCCAGCAGCGTAGCCCCCCGAACAGATACGCAGTATTTT. Its protein product is CASSVAPRTDTQYF. The full variable domain, in which reference TRBV9 and TRBJ2-3 provide the parts outside the CDR3, is DSGVTQTPKHLITATGQRVTLRCSPRSGDLSVYWYQQSLDQGLQFLIQYYNGEERAKGNILERFSAQQFPDLHSELNLSSLELGDSALYFCASSVAPRTDTQYFGPGTRLTVL.

This clonotype was observed many times. J is TRBJ1-1 and V is TRBV20-1, with D maybe TRBD1 (6 bases). Looked up from germline, CDR1 is DFQATT and CDR2 is SNEGSKA (reference sequence). The V gene lost 3 bases and the J gene lost 1 base, with 9 bases spanning the gap. This CDR3 region has 13 residues. CDR3 sequence reads: CSASPRGNTEAFF. DNA for the CDR3: TGCAGTGCTAGTCCCAGGGGGAACACTGAAGCTTTCTTT.

The table lists this clonotype with many counts. V gene TRBV5-1 combines with J gene TRBJ1-2, with D uncertain. The CDR3 extends over 14 amino acids. Deletions cut 0 bases from V and 6 bases from J, with 12 bases between. Germline V gene sequence: CDR1 SGHRS, CDR2 YFSETQ. CDR3: CASSLGFGGNGYTF. The CDR3 DNA follows: TGCGCCAGCAGCTTGGGCTTCGGTGGAAATGGCTACACCTTC.

This chain links TRBV29-1 with TRBJ2-2, with 8 bases identical to TRBD1. The ends lost 3 bases at V and 4 bases at J; junction bases unmatched: 4. The germline V gene has CDR1 SQVTM and CDR2 ANQGSEA. The CDR3 runs to 14 residues. The CDR3 reads CSVEDGQGTGELFF. Written as DNA, the CDR3 is TGCAGCGTTGAGGACGGACAGGGCACCGGGGAGCTGTTTTTT.

The rearrangement joins TRBV2 to TRBJ1-5; 8 nucleotides align to TRBD1. The CDR3 spans 15 residues. Trimming at V came to 7 bases and at J to 1 base, leaving 6 bases not matched to a gene. Germline CDR1 SNHLY, CDR2 FYNNEI. CDR3 nucleotides: TGTGCCAGCACAGGGGGCACGGGGAGCAATCAGCCCCAGCATTTT. It yields the protein CASTGGTGSNQPQHF.

The sample holds many counts of this clonotype. V usage is TRBV7-9 and J usage is TRBJ2-7; the match to TRBD1 covers 8 bases. The junction had 9 bases not matched to a gene; V was cut back by 5 bases and J by 0 bases. The CDR3 covers 16 residues. CDR1 is SEHNR and CDR2 is FQNEAQ in the germline V gene (reference sequence). The CDR3 bases are TGTGCCAGCAGCCGCCCCCTCGGGACAGGCTCCTACGAGCAGTACTTC. Residues: CASSRPLGTGSYEQYF.

This rearrangement joins TRBV6-1 to TRBJ2-7; the D is unclear. The germline CDR1 and CDR2 sequences are MNHNS and SASEGT. Trimming stripped 4 bases from V and 6 bases from J, with 10 bases between. This CDR3 is 12 amino acids long. The CDR3 reads CASSVSVREQYF. In DNA, the CDR3 is TGTGCCAGCAGTGTTTCGGTCCGCGAGCAGTACTTC.

The chain recombines TRBV7-6 with TRBJ2-1, with D perhaps given as TRBD1 or TRBD2 (6 bases each). The CDR3 has 15 amino acids. CDR1 and CDR2 (germline): SGHVS, FNYEAQ. With 4 bases removed from V and 1 base from J, the gap between germline ends came to 11 bases. CDR3 in DNA: TGTGCCAGCAGCTCAAGGGGGGAATCCTACAATGAGCAGTTCTTC. This encodes CASSSRGESYNEQFF.

This clonotype was counted only a few times. V usage is TRBV11-3 and J usage is TRBJ1-3; the D is unclear. V was clipped by 5 bases and J by 2 bases, with 10 bases between them. Germline V lookup: CDR1 SGHNT, CDR2 YENEEA. The CDR3 sequence is 14 residues long. The CDR3: CASSLEATGNTIYF. CDR3 sequence (DNA): TGTGCCAGCAGCCTTGAGGCGACTGGAAACACCATATATTTT.

The gene calls are TRBV6-1 and TRBJ1-2; D ambiguous. Germline CDR1 and CDR2: MNHNS and SASEGT. This CDR3 is built from 14 residues. V gave up 6 bases and J gave up 8 bases, with 19 bases separating them. The CDR3 here is CASSPTHVGSGYTF. The CDR3 region has the DNA TGTGCCAGCAGCCCTACCCACGTAGGAAGCGGCTACACCTTC.

This clonotype has ten or more counts. This chain's CDR3 is CASSPPGPMNYGYTF. For the CDR3, the DNA is TGTGCCAGCAGCCCACCGGGACCTATGAACTATGGCTACACCTTC. The J gene is TRBJ1-2, the V gene TRBV3-1, with D perhaps matching TRBD1 (5 bases). The CDR3 consists of 15 residues. V was shortened by 4 bases and J by 2 bases, with 14 bases between the two germline ends. Germline values: CDR1 LGHDT, CDR2 YNNKEL (reference sequence).

The chain joins TRBV15 to TRBJ2-4; the D gene is possibly TRBD1 (6 bases). The length of the CDR3 is 14 residues. The V end was cut by 8 bases, the J end by 2 bases, with 13 bases between. The germline CDR1 and CDR2 sequences are LNHNV and YYDKDF (reference sequence). For the CDR3, the DNA is TGTGCCACCTCAAACGACAGGTCCAAAAACATTCAGTACTTC. Residues: CATSNDRSKNIQYF.

V usage is TRBV20-1 and J usage is TRBJ2-5, with 8 bases that match TRBD2. The CDR3 contains 17 residues. Germline trimming cut 4 bases from V and 1 base from J; bases unmatched to any gene: 14. Germline values: CDR1 DFQATT, CDR2 SNEGSKA (reference sequence). For the CDR3, the DNA is TGCAGTGCTATCAGGTTCGGGAGCGGGGGCCTCCAAGAGACCCAGTACTTC. Translated, it gives CSAIRFGSGGLQETQYF.

This chain connects TRBV6-2 or TRBV6-3 to TRBJ2-7; possible D gene TRBD1, 6 bases. CDR3 length: 14 residues. The V gene's germline CDR1 is MNHEY and CDR2 SVGEGT. Trimming took 5 bases from V and 3 from J, leaving 14 bases between them. The chain's CDR3 is CASSPRTVVYEQYF. The CDR3 nucleotides are TGTGCCAGCAGTCCCCGGACAGTAGTCTACGAGCAGTACTTC.

There are many counts of this clonotype. The rearrangement joins TRBV5-1 to TRBJ1-2, with 12 nucleotides matching TRBD1. The CDR3 length is 14 residues. Trimming removed 3 bases from V and 7 bases from J; junction bases left unmatched: 4. Germline assignment: CDR1 SGHRS and CDR2 YFSETQ. The CDR3 nucleotides are TGCGCCAGCAGCTCGGGACAGGGGGCCGGTGGCTACACCTTC. This encodes CASSSGQGAGGYTF.

This clonotype came up a few times. The chain couples TRBV6-1 to TRBJ1-1, with D uncertain. Germline CDR1 reads MNHNS; CDR2 reads SASEGT. V was trimmed by 3 bases and J by 0 bases, leaving 11 bases between them. This CDR3 spans 15 amino acids. CDR3 nucleotide sequence: TGTGCCAGCAGTGACGGTAGGATAATGAACACTGAAGCTTTCTTT. Translation: CASSDGRIMNTEAFF.

The V call is TRBV6-1, the J call TRBJ1-3, with TRBD1 as a possible D gene (6 bases). This CDR3 is 15 amino acids long. V was trimmed by 2 bases and J by 3 bases, leaving 11 bases between them. Germline V gene data show CDR1 as MNHNS and CDR2 as SASEGT. This chain's CDR3 is CASSEMGAGGNTIYF. The CDR3 bases are TGTGCCAGCAGTGAAATGGGGGCTGGTGGAAACACCATATATTTT.

The table lists this clonotype with many counts. The chain joins TRBV7-9 to TRBJ2-2, with a weak D call TRBD1 (6 bases). The CDR3 extends over 15 amino acids. CDR1 is SEHNR, CDR2 FQNEAQ, per germline (reference sequence). Between the trimmed V and J ends, which lost 5 bases and 7 bases, there was a span of 17 bases. CDR3 in DNA: TGTGCCAGCAGCCCTGGACTCAGGGGTAACGGGGAGCTGTTTTTT. Encoded protein: CASSPGLRGNGELFF. Filled out from reference TRBV7-9 and TRBJ2-2, the complete variable domain reads DTGVSQNPRHKITKRGQNVTFRCDPISEHNRLYWYRQTLGQGPEFLTYFQNEAQLEKSRLLSDRFSAERPKGSFSTLEIQRTEQGDSAMYLCASSPGLRGNGELFFGEGSRLTVL.

This clonotype has a handful of counts. The chain has TRBV7-9 and TRBJ1-1; 8 nucleotides match TRBD1. CDR3 length: 15 residues. The trim removed 5 bases at V and 1 base at J, leaving 6 bases unmatched. Germline V gene sequence: CDR1 SEHNR, CDR2 FQNEAQ (reference sequence). This CDR3 is CASSQRTGKNTEAFF. Written as DNA, the CDR3 is TGTGCCAGCAGCCAAAGGACAGGGAAGAACACTGAAGCTTTCTTT.

The V call is TRBV7-2, the J call TRBJ2-3; TRBD1 agrees at 8 bases. The germline gives CDR1 SGHTA, CDR2 FQGNSA. Trimming removed 5 bases from V and 4 bases from J; junction bases left unmatched: 8. The CDR3 spans 15 residues. The CDR3 sequence is CASSRTGLRADTQYF. The CDR3 DNA sequence: TGTGCCAGCAGCAGGACAGGGCTAAGGGCAGATACGCAGTATTTT.

This chain uses TRBV6-1 with TRBJ2-1; weak D call: TRBD2 (5 bases). The CDR3 length is 14 residues. Trimming took off 8 bases at V and 0 bases at J, with 11 bases between the two ends. The germline V gene encodes CDR1 MNHNS and CDR2 SASEGT. CDR3 sequence (DNA): TGTGCCAGCTGGAAGACTAACTCCTACAATGAGCAGTTCTTC. Its protein product is CASWKTNSYNEQFF.

This clonotype was observed many times. The rearrangement joins TRBV12-3 or TRBV12-4 to TRBJ1-5, with D unresolved. The CDR3 is made up of 14 amino acids. V was clipped by 5 bases and J by 5 bases, with 13 bases between them. CDR3 loop: CASSGSKGYQPQHF. CDR3 nucleotides: TGTGCCAGCAGTGGGTCGAAAGGGTATCAGCCCCAGCATTTT.